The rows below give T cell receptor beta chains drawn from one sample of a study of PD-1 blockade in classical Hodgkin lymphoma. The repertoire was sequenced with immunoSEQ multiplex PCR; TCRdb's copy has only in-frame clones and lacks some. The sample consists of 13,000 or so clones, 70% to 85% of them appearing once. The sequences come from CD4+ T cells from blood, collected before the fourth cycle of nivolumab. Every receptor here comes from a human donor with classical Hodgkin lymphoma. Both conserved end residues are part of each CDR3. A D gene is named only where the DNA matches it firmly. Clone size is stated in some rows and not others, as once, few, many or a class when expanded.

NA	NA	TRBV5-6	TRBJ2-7	CASSLRRTWDYEQYF	TGTGCCAGCAGCTTGCGACGAACTTGGGACTACGAGCAGTACTTC
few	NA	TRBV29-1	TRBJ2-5	CSALGGGGETQYF	TGCAGCGCCCTAGGGGGGGGAGGGGAGACCCAGTACTTC
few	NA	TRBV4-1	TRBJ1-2	CASSQAGGRTYGYTF	TGCGCCAGCAGCCAAGCTGGGGGACGTACCTATGGCTACACCTTC
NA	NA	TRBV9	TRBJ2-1	CASSMTSTGYNEQFF	TGTGCCAGCAGCATGACAAGTACTGGCTACAATGAGCAGTTCTTC
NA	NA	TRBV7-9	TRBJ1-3	CASSSSGFSGNTIYF	TGTGCCAGCAGCTCCTCAGGGTTCTCTGGAAACACCATATATTTT
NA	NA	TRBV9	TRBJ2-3	CASSVGGADTQYF	TGTGCCAGCAGCGTCGGGGGCGCGGATACGCAGTATTTT
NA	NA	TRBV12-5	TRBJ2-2	CASGFGVTGELFF	TGTGCTAGTGGTTTCGGGGTCACCGGGGAGCTGTTTTTT
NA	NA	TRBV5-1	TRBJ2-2	CASREIRVVPGELFF	TGCGCCAGCAGGGAGATCCGAGTCGTCCCCGGGGAGCTGTTTTTT
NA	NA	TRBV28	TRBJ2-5	CASSLVGVETQYF	TGTGCCAGCAGTTTAGTAGGTGTGGAGACCCAGTACTTC
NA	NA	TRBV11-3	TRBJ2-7	CASSLQVGPYEQYF	TGTGCCAGCAGCTTACAGGTAGGGCCCTACGAGCAGTACTTC
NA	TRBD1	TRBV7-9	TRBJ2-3	CASSHTGTGNTDTQYF	TGTGCCAGCAGCCACACCGGGACAGGGAACACAGATACGCAGTATTTT
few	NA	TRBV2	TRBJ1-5	CASTPERIQPQHF	TGTGCCAGCACCCCCGAACGGATACAGCCCCAGCATTTT
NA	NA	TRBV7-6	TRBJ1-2	CASSQGGPVMSSYTF	TGTGCCAGCAGTCAAGGCGGGCCCGTGATGTCGAGCTACACCTTC
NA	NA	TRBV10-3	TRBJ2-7	CAISERGVGEQYF	TGTGCCATCAGTGAAAGAGGGGTTGGCGAGCAGTACTTC
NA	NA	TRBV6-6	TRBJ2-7	CASSKGFSYEQYF	TGTGCGAGTTCCAAGGGGTTCTCCTACGAGCAGTACTTC
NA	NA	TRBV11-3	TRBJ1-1	CASSSIGAVEAFF	TGTGCCAGCAGCTCTATCGGGGCGGTTGAAGCTTTCTTT
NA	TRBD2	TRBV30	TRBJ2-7	CAWSPRGGRNEQYF	TGTGCCTGGAGTCCCCGGGGCGGGAGGAACGAGCAGTACTTC
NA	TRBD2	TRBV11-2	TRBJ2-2	CASSLRLAANTGELFF	TGTGCCAGCAGCCTACGACTAGCGGCGAACACCGGGGAGCTGTTTTTT
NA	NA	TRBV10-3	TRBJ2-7	CAISRLGSYEQYF	TGTGCCATCAGCCGTCTCGGATCCTACGAGCAGTACTTC
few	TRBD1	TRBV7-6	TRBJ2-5	CASSPRGTGWETQYF	TGTGCCAGCAGCCCTCGGGGGACAGGCTGGGAGACCCAGTACTTC
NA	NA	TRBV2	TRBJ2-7	CASRARGRDEQYF	TGTGCCAGCAGAGCCCGGGGGCGGGACGAGCAGTACTTC
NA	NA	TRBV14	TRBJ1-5	CASSPGINQPQHF	TGTGCCAGCAGCCCCGGGATCAATCAGCCCCAGCATTTT
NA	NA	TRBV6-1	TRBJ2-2	CASSAQSGNGELFF	TGTGCCAGCAGTGCCCAATCCGGCAACGGGGAGCTGTTTTTT
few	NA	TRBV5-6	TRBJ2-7	CASSLAAGTFSYEQYF	TGTGCCAGCAGCTTGGCCGCCGGGACATTTTCCTACGAGCAGTACTTC
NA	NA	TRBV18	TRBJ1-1	CASSPPTGQGSRTEAFF	TGTGCCAGCTCACCACCGACGGGACAAGGTTCGCGCACTGAAGCTTTCTTT
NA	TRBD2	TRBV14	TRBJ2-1	CASSPKGGSSYNEQFF	TGTGCCAGCAGCCCCAAGGGCGGGAGCTCCTACAATGAGCAGTTCTTC
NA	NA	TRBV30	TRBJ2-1	CAWPKLAGIHRGEQFF	TGTGCCTGGCCGAAGTTAGCGGGAATACACAGGGGTGAGCAGTTCTTC
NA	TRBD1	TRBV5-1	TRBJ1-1	CASSSDRDTEAFF	TGCGCCAGCAGCTCTGACAGGGATACTGAAGCTTTCTTT